Each of the 5 T cell receptor beta chains below was sequenced from the same sample in a study of blood T cell repertoires in COVID-19. TCRdb's table, derived via immunoSEQ multiplex PCR, lists solely in-frame clones and lacks some. The sample gives 250,000 or so clones, approximately 80% of which show up once; 1.5% to 2% is in the top ten. Sequencing input: peripheral blood. These receptor sequences come from a woman older than 75 with acute or convalescent COVID-19.

This clone appeared a few times. This sequence joins TRBV29-1 and TRBJ2-7, with 9 nucleotides matching TRBD2. The CDR3 consists of 13 residues. Unmatched junction bases numbered 16, after V lost 6 bases and J lost 13 bases. Looked up from germline, CDR1 is SQVTM and CDR2 is ANQGSEA. The CDR3 sequence: CSVVTGVAGVAYF. The CDR3 nucleotides read TGCAGCGTCGTAACCGGGGTAGCGGGAGTGGCCTACTTC.

A few counts support this clone. This rearrangement joins TRBV3-1 (or the pseudogene TRBV3-2) to TRBJ1-2; tentatively, D is TRBD1 (6 bases). The germline V gene encodes CDR1 LGHDT and CDR2 YNNKEL (reference sequence). This CDR3 spans 14 amino acids. The ends were cut back, 5 bases at V and 4 bases at J, with 14 bases in the middle. CDR3 DNA sequence: TGTGCCAGCAGCGATTACAGGGCTTTCTATGGCTACACCTTC. Amino acid sequence: CASSDYRAFYGYTF.

This chain joins TRBV28 and TRBJ1-1; no clear D. V shed 3 bases and J shed 3 bases, with 5 bases lying between them. The CDR3 is made up of 12 amino acids. Per the germline V gene, CDR1 is MDHEN and CDR2 is SYDVKM. The CDR3 spells CASSFRHTEAFF. The CDR3 coding sequence is TGTGCCAGCAGTTTCAGGCACACTGAAGCTTTCTTT. The entire variable domain, with the rest obtained from reference TRBV28 and TRBJ1-1, is as follows: DVKVTQSSRYLVKRTGEKVFLECVQDMDHENMFWYRQDPGLGLRLIYFSYDVKMKEKGDIPEGYSVSREKKERFSLILESASTNQTSMYLCASSFRHTEAFFGQGTRLTVV.

The chain recombines TRBV29-1 with TRBJ1-2; TRBD1 agrees at 9 bases. V was pared by 6 bases and J by 8 bases, with 10 bases of the junction left unmatched. Germline CDR1 and CDR2: SQVTM and ANQGSEA. The CDR3 contains 13 residues. DNA of the CDR3: TGCAGCGTGCCTGAACAGGGGGCTAAGGGCTACACCTTC. Its protein product is CSVPEQGAKGYTF.

The chain joins TRBV19 to TRBJ1-6; D is possibly TRBD1 (6 bases). Looked up from germline, CDR1 is LNHDA and CDR2 is SQIVND (reference sequence). The V end lost 2 bases, the J end lost 9 bases, and 17 bases lay between the germline ends. The CDR3 consists of 16 residues. CDR3 sequence (DNA): TGTGCCAGTAGTATAATTGGCTGGGGGCGCGGTTCACCCCTCCACTTT. It yields the protein CASSIIGWGRGSPLHF.